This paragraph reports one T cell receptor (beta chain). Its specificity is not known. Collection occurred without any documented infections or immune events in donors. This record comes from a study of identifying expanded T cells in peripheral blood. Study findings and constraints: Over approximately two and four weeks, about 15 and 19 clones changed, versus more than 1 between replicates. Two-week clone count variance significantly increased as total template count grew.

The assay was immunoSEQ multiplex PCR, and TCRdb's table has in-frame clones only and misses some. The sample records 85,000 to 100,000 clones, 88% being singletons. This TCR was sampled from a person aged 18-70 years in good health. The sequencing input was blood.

The CDR3 is CASSLNTAYTEAFF. The CDR3 coding sequence is TGTGCCAGCAGTTTAAACACAGCCTACACTGAAGCTTTCTTT. The chain has TRBV28 and TRBJ1-1, with no clear D. The germline CDR1 and CDR2 sequences are MDHEN and SYDVKM. The CDR3 totals 14 residues. V was shortened by 2 bases and J by 3 bases, with 10 bases between the two germline ends.